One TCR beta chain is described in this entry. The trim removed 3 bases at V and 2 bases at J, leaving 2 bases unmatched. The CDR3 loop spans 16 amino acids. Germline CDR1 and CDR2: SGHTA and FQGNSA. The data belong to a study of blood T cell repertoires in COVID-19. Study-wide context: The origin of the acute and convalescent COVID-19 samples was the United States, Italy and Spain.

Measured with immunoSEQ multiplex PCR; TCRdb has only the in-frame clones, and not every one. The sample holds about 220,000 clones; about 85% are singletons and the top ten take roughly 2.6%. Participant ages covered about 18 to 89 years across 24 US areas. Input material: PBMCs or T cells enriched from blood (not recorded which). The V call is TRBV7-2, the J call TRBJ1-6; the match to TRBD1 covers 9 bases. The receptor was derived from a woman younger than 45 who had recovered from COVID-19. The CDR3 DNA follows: TGTGCCAGCAGCTTGGACAGGGGACCCTATAATTCACCCCTCCACTTT. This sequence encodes CASSLDRGPYNSPLHF. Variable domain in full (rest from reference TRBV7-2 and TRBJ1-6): GAGVSQSPSNKVTEKGKDVELRCDPISGHTALYWYRQSLGQGLEFLIYFQGNSAPDKSGLPSDRFSAERTGGSVSTLTIQRTQQEDSAVYLCASSLDRGPYNSPLHFGNGTRLTVT.